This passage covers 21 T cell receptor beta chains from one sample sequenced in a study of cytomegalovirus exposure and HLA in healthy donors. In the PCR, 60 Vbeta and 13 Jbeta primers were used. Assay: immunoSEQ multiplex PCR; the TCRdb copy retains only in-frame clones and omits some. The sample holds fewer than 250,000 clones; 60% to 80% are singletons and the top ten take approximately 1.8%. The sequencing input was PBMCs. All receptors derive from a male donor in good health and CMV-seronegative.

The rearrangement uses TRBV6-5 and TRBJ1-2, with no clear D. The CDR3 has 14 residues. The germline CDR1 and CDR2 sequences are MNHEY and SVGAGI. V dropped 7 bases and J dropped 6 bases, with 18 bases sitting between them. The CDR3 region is CASKGWGVVDGYTF. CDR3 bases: TGTGCCAGCAAGGGATGGGGAGTTGTAGATGGCTACACCTTC.

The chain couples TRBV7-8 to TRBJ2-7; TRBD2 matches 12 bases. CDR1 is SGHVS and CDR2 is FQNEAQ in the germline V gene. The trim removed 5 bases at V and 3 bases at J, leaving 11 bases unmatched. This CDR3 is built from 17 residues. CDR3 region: CASSLLTLAGGIYEQYF. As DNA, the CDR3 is TGTGCCAGCAGCCTCCTGACTCTAGCGGGGGGGATCTACGAGCAGTACTTC.

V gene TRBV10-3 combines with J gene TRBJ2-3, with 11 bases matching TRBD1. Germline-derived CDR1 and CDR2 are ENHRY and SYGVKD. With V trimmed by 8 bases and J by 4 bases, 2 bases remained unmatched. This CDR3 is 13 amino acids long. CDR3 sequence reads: CAIGGQGADTQYF. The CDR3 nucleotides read TGTGCCATCGGGGGACAGGGGGCAGATACGCAGTATTTT.

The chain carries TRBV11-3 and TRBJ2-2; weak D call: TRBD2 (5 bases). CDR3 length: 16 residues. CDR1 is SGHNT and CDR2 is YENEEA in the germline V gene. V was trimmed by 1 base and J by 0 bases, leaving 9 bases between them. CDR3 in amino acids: CASSLAGWANTGELFF. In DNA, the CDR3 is TGTGCCAGCAGCTTAGCGGGGTGGGCGAACACCGGGGAGCTGTTTTTT.

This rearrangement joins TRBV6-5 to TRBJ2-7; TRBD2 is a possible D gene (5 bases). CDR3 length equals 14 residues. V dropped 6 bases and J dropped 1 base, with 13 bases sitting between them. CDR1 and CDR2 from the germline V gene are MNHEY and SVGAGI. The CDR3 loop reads CASRRSGGSYEQYF. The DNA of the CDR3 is TGTGCCAGCAGGAGGTCTGGCGGGTCCTACGAGCAGTACTTC.

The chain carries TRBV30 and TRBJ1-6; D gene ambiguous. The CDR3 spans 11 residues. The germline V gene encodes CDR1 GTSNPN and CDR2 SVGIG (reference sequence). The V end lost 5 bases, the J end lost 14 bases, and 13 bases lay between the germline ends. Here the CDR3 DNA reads TGTGCCTGGCGCGGTGGAGGGACCCTCCACTTT. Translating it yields CAWRGGGTLHF.

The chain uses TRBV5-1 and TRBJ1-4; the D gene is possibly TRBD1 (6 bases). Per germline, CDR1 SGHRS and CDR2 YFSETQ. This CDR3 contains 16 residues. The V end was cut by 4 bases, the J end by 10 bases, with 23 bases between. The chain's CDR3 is CASSLDRMGFNGKLFF. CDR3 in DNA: TGCGCCAGCAGCCTAGACAGGATGGGGTTTAACGGAAAACTGTTTTTT.

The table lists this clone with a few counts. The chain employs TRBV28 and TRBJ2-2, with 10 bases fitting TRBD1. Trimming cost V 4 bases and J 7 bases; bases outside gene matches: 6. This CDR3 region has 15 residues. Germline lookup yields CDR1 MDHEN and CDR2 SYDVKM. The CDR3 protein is CASSYRDRGNGELFF. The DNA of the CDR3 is TGTGCCAGCAGTTACCGGGACAGGGGAAACGGGGAGCTGTTTTTT.

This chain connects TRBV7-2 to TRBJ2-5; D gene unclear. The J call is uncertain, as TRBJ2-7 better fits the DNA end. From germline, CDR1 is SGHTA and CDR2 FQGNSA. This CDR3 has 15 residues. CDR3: CASSFAFLFVYEQYF. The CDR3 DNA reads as TGTGCCAGCAGCTTCGCCTTCCTTTTTGTCTACGAGCAGTACTTC.

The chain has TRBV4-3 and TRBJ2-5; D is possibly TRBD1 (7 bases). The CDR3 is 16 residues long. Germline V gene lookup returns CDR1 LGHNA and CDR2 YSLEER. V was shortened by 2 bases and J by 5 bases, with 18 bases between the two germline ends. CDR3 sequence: CASSQLGGGVWETQYF. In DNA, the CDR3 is TGCGCCAGCAGCCAACTAGGAGGGGGCGTATGGGAGACCCAGTACTTC.

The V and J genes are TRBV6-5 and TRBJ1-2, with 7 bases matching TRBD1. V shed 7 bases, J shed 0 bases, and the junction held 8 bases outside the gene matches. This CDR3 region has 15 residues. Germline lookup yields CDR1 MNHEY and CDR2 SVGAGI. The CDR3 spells CASIKSGTANYGYTF. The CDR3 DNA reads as TGTGCCAGCATTAAATCCGGGACAGCTAACTATGGCTACACCTTC.

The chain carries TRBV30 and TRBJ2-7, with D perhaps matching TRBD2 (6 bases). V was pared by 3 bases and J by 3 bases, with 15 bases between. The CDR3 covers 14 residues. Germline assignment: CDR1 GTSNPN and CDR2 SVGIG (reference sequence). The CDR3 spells CAWSVWDSDYEQYF. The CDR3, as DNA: TGTGCCTGGAGCGTTTGGGACTCTGACTACGAGCAGTACTTC.

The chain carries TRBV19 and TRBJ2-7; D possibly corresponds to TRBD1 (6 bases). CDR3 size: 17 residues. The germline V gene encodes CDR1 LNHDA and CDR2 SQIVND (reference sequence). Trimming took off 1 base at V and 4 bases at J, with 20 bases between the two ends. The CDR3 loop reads CASSIVSSGTDRYEQYF. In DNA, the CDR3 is TGTGCCAGTAGTATAGTGTCCTCTGGGACGGACAGATACGAGCAGTACTTC.

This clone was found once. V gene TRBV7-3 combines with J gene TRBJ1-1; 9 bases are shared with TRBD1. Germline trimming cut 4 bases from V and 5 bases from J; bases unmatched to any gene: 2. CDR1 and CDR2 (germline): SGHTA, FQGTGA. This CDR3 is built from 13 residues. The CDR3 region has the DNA TGTGCCAGCAGCTCACAGGGGGCAACTGAAGCTTTCTTT. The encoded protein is CASSSQGATEAFF.

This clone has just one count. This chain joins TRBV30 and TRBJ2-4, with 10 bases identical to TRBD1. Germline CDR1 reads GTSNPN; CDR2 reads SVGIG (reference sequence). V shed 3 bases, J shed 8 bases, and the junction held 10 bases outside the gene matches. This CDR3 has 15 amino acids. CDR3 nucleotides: TGTGCCTGGAGCCCCGACAGGGGGCGATTAGACATTCAGTACTTC. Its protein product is CAWSPDRGRLDIQYF.

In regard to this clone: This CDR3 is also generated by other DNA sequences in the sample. The chain's CDR3 is CASSSGSYNEQFF. The DNA for the CDR3 is TGTGCCAGTAGTAGCGGATCCTACAATGAGCAGTTCTTC. V usage is TRBV19 and J usage is TRBJ2-1; D is undetermined. Trimming left V 4 bases short and J 1 base short, with 5 bases between. The CDR3 spans 13 residues. Germline CDR1 is LNHDA and CDR2 is SQIVND (reference sequence).

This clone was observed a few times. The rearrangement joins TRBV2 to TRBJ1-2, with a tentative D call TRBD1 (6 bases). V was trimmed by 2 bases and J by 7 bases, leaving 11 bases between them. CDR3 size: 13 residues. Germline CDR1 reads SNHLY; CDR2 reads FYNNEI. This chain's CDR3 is CASSESGVIGYTF. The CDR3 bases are TGTGCCAGCAGTGAATCAGGGGTGATTGGCTACACCTTC.

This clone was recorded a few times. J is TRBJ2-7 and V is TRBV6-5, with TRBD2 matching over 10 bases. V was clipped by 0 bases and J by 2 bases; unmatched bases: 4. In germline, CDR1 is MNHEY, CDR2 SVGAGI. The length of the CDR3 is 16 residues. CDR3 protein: CASSYSGSGGAYEQYF. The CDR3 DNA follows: TGTGCCAGCAGTTACTCGGGGAGCGGGGGGGCCTACGAGCAGTACTTC.

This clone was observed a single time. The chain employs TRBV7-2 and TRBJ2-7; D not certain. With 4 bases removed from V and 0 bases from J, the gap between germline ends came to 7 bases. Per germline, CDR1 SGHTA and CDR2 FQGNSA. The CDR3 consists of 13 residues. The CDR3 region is CASSSVISYEQYF. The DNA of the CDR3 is TGTGCCAGCAGCTCAGTAATCTCCTACGAGCAGTACTTC.

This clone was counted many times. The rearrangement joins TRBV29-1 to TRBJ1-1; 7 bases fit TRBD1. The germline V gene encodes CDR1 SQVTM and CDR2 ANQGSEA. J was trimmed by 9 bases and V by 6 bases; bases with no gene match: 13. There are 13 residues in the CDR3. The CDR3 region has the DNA TGCAGCGTCCGGACAGGTCTAAGCCTGAAAGCTTTCTTT. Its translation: CSVRTGLSLKAFF.

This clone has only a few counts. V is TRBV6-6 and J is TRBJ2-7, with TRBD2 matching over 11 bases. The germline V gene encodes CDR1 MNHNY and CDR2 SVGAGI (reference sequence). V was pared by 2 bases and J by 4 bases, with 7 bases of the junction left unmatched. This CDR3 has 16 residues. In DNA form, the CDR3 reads TGTGCCAGCAGTTACCCCGGACTAGCGGGCGATTACGAGCAGTACTTC. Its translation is CASSYPGLAGDYEQYF.